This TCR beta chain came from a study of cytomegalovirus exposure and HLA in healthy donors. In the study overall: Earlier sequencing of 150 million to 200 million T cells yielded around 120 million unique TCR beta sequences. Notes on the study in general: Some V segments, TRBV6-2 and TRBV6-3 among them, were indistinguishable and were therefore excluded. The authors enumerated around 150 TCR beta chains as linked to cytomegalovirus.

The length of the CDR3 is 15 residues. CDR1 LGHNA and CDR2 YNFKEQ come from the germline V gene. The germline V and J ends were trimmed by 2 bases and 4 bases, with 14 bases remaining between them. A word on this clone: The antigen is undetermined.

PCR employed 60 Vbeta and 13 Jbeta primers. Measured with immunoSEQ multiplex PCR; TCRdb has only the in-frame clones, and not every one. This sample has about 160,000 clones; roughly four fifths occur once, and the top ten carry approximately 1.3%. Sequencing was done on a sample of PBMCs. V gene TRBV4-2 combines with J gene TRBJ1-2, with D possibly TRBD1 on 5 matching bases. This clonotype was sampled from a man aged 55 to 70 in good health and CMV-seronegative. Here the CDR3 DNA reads TGTGCCAGCAGCCAATCCCCGGACACCACCTATGGCTACACCTTC. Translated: CASSQSPDTTYGYTF.